This T cell receptor (beta chain) comes out of a study of T cell responses to AZD1222 COVID-19 vaccine (dated by TCRdb to about 2021). Study-level background: A total of 230 to 250 trial participants underwent TCR sequencing, of whom 200 to 220 had received two doses of AZD1222 and roughly 26 had received two doses of the MenACWY control vaccine. Enrollment into the trials was organized by age into subgroups of 18-55, 56-69 and 70-plus years, and those subgroups contained approximately 150, 30 and 60 TCR-sequenced participants, respectively. The paper as a whole reports these results and caveats: The 56-69-year group was small, and its depth increase did not reach significance, likely because of low power. Because no day 14 peak-response samples were available, the repertoires could be characterized only after the peak T cell response. CD4 TCRs associated with the vaccine covered the entire spike protein, and the dominant responses were in regions 160-218 and 743-854. Participants were mostly white British, with more females than males. The authors suggested clonal diversity may have been underestimated. Spike-specific TCR breadth and depth rose significantly after two AZD1222 doses compared with day 0 and with MenACWY recipients. Nearly half of unique spike-specific TCRs reportedly recognized epitopes outside regions mutated in the B.1.351 and B.1.1.7 variants. Only five to seven AZD1222 recipients were SARS-CoV-2 seropositive at baseline, limiting conclusions about previously exposed vaccinees.

The CDR3 covers 11 residues, taking in both the cysteine and the phenylalanine. Only the CDR3 region is kept as DNA, spanning 33 bases read in frame from base 1. V sheds 6 bases and J sheds 2 bases, leaving 5 bases between their ends. Sequences SGHRS (CDR1) and YFSETQ (CDR2) are obtained from the germline V gene. About this clone itself: What this receptor recognizes is not known. Base-call qualities are not available, and no considerably larger clone is one nucleotide away.

The time point tag for this specimen amounts to: baseline before first vaccination. This specimen's treatment or condition label, interpreted: meningococcal conjugate vaccine given as trial control. Vaccinee samples came from UK trials COV001 and COV002, including a single-blind randomized controlled phase 2/3 trial of AZD1222 (ChAdOx1 nCoV-19) in healthy adults. Trial participant PBMC samples were collected at day 0 and day 28 after the second dose for TCRbeta chain sequencing. The CDR3 regions of human TCRbeta chains were analyzed by immunosequencing. The authors' pipeline ran thus. TCRs in the repertoires were matched against a reference library of SARS-CoV-2-specific TCRs that had been generated with the MIRA antigen-specificity platform. Breadth was defined as the fraction of unique TCRs that were SARS-CoV-2-associated. Depth was defined as the fraction of total T cells that were SARS-CoV-2-associated. Using the MIRA data, each spike-specific TCR was assigned both to the spike region to which the TCR was reactive and to a CD4 or CD8 class. Log10-transformed breadth and depth values were compared by one-way ANOVA with Sidak's multiple comparisons tests. TCRdb stores this immuneACCESS table with in-frame sequences only. Part of the clones is absent; in the studies checked, under half of the shortfall reflects unresolved V genes, and no reason is known for the rest. V, J and clone size are those of that table, while D and trimming were read from the DNA. For this sample there are 200,000 or so clones; 93% appear just once. The biggest ten clones account for 0.9% to 1.1% of the sample.

Sequencing was performed on peripheral blood, taken on day 0 of MenACWY control vaccination. The sequence joins TRBV5-1 to TRBJ2-5, with the D segment identity uncertain. This TCR derives from an adult in good health. The nucleotide sequence reads as follows: TGCGCCAGCAACGATCAAGAGACCCAGTACTTC. It is translated as CASNDQETQYF.